This T cell receptor (beta chain) stems from a study of CD8 T cells in Susac syndrome. Bulk CD8+ and CD4+ cells came from magnetic negative isolation; CD8+ TEMRA by FACS. The CDR3 sequence is 15 residues long. The germline CDR1 and CDR2 sequences are MNHNY and SVGAGI (reference sequence). V trimming: 3 bases; J trimming: 1 base; junction bases outside the gene matches: 5. RNA totalling about 0.45 to 1 ug underwent reverse transcription with random hexamers. Amplification of TCR beta CDR3 was carried out by immunoSEQ multiplex PCR, which covered 54 Vbeta and 13 Jbeta segments. A single record per CDR3 protein comes from TCRdb applying MiXCR to the immunoSEQ multiplex PCR reads. The repertoire consists of approximately 170,000 distinct CDR3 sequences, with 90% to 95% occurring once and the leading ten covering around 0.13%.

The chain recombines TRBV6-6 with TRBJ2-5, with 7 bases matching TRBD2. Source material: CD4+ T cells from PBMCs. This TCR was sampled from a human donor in good health. CDR3 sequence reads: CASSYVERGQETQYF. In DNA form, the CDR3 reads TGTGCCAGCAGTTATGTAGAGCGGGGCCAAGAGACCCAGTACTTC.